The rows below give T cell receptor beta chains drawn from one sample of a study of regulatory T cells in long-lasting Graves disease. Each CDR3 protein is one row after TCRdb ran MiXCR on the multiplex PCR reads. Among over 250,000 distinct CDR3 sequences listed, 22% were seen once. The sample consisted of peripheral blood mononuclear cells (PBMCs), taken when the disease was refractory, from a patient treated with antithyroid drugs. Receptors were obtained from a female donor with Graves disease. CDR3s include the opening cysteine and the closing phenylalanine or tryptophan. Fields, in order: V gene, D gene, J gene, clone size, CDR3 DNA, CDR3 protein. A D gene is named only where the DNA matches it firmly. Clone size is given for some rows only: seen once, a few or many times, or a class if the clone is expanded.

TRBV30,.,TRBJ1-2,many,TGTGCCTGGAGGTCCACAGGGTCATATGGCTACACCTTC,CAWRSTGSYGYTF
TRBV6-1,TRBD1,TRBJ2-7,.,TGTGCCAGCAGCCCGGGACAGGGGGACGAGCAGTACTTC,CASSPGQGDEQYF
TRBV11-1,.,TRBJ2-2,many,TGTGCCAGCAGCTCAGGTGGCGGGGAGCTGTTTTTT,CASSSGGGELFF
TRBV7-3,.,TRBJ2-2,.,TGTGCCAGCAGACCAAGCGGAGCCGACACCGGGGAGCTGTTTTTT,CASRPSGADTGELFF
TRBV7-2,.,TRBJ2-7,many,TGTGCCAGCAGCGTACGGTCTTTCGGCTACGAGCAGTACTTC,CASSVRSFGYEQYF
TRBV15,.,TRBJ2-5,.,TGTGCCACCAGCAGAGAGGCTAGGGGGGGCCAAGAGACCCAGTACTTC,CATSREARGGQETQYF
TRBV11-2,TRBD2,TRBJ2-2,many,TGTGCCAGCACCCATTTTAGGGAGGGCCTTTCCACCGGGGAGCTGTTTTTT,CASTHFREGLSTGELFF
TRBV4-3,.,TRBJ2-7,few,TGCGCCAGCAGCCCAGCGGAGGGCCGGTACGAGCAGTACTTC,CASSPAEGRYEQYF
TRBV11-2,.,TRBJ2-2,.,TGTGCCAGCAGCTCTACAGGGTTGAGCACCGGGGAGCTGTTTTTT,CASSSTGLSTGELFF
TRBV7-2,.,TRBJ2-7,many,TGTGCCAGCAGCTTAGCGTCAGTTACCTACGAGCAGTACTTC,CASSLASVTYEQYF
TRBV6-2/TRBV6-3,TRBD1,TRBJ2-1,.,TGTGCCAGCAGTTACTCGACAGGGACGGGCTACAATGAGCAGTTCTTC,CASSYSTGTGYNEQFF
TRBV30,.,TRBJ2-7,.,TGTGCCTGGAGTGTATTCGGCGGATTTAAATTCTACGAGCAGTACTTC,CAWSVFGGFKFYEQYF
TRBV13,.,TRBJ1-2,.,TGTGCCAGCAGCTTAGGGGGGCAGGACTATGGCTACACCTTC,CASSLGGQDYGYTF
TRBV9,.,TRBJ2-5,many,TGTGCCAGCAGCGTAGGGGATTGGGGAGAGGAGACCCAGTACTTC,CASSVGDWGEETQYF
TRBV27,.,TRBJ2-7,.,TGTGCCAGCAGTTTATATGGGGAGCAGTACTTC,CASSLYGEQYF